The 19 T cell receptor beta chains below all came from one sample that was sequenced in a study of early T cells in non-severe SARS-CoV-2 infection. TCRdb reprocessed the 5' RACE reads via MiXCR and lists one record per CDR3 protein. The repertoire has 60,000 or so distinct CDR3 sequences, 10% to 15% of them found once; the top ten carry 1.3% to 1.5%. Sequencing used whole blood, obtained at baseline. The receptors derive from an adult who was a healthcare worker with PCR-confirmed SARS-CoV-2 infection or an uninfected control (not recorded which).

In its sample, this clonotype was seen a few times. The genes are TRBV9 and TRBJ2-3, with unresolved D. Germline CDR1 reads SGDLS; CDR2 reads YYNGEE. V lost 0 bases and J 2 bases, leaving 7 bases between the germline ends. The CDR3 is made up of 14 amino acids. The CDR3 nucleotides read TGTGCCAGCAGCGTAGAAGGGTACACAGATACGCAGTATTTT. It encodes CASSVEGYTDTQYF.

This clonotype has a single count. The chain employs TRBV7-2 and TRBJ2-3; perhaps D is TRBD1 or TRBD2 (5 bases each). The CDR3 is 16 residues long. V lost 4 bases and J 3 bases, leaving 17 bases between the germline ends. CDR1 is SGHTA and CDR2 is FQGNSA in the germline V gene. The CDR3 region has the DNA TGTGCCAGCAGCTCCCCCGGGGCCCGAAGAACAGATACGCAGTATTTT. Protein sequence: CASSSPGARRTDTQYF.

The table lists this clonotype with a few counts. The chain recombines TRBV4-3 with TRBJ1-4; D gene uncertain. This CDR3 region has 14 residues. V was clipped by 0 bases and J by 7 bases, with 9 bases between them. Germline assignment: CDR1 LGHNA and CDR2 YSLEER. The CDR3 here is CASSQDPMGEKLFF. The DNA of the CDR3 is TGCGCCAGCAGCCAAGATCCTATGGGTGAAAAACTGTTTTTT.

This chain uses TRBV28 with TRBJ1-5, with D tentatively TRBD1 (5 bases). The CDR3 runs to 12 residues. The ends were cut back, 4 bases at V and 11 bases at J, with 12 bases in the middle. CDR1 is MDHEN and CDR2 is SYDVKM in the germline V gene. CDR3 sequence: CASSWGRRTQHF. The CDR3 bases are TGTGCCAGCAGTTGGGGCCGTCGGACCCAGCATTTT.

Only a few counts were recorded for this clonotype. The chain recombines TRBV4-1 with TRBJ2-3; TRBD2 matches 10 bases. J gave up 0 bases and V 3 bases, and 12 bases lay outside the gene matches. Germline V gene data show CDR1 as MGHRA and CDR2 as YSYEKL. The CDR3 runs 19 residues. The chain's CDR3 is CASSHDKRGGISSTDTQYF. Written as DNA, the CDR3 is TGCGCCAGCAGCCACGACAAGCGGGGGGGTATTTCTAGCACAGATACGCAGTATTTT.

This clonotype turned up a few times. The chain joins TRBV28 to TRBJ2-7; D may be TRBD1 (5 bases). This CDR3 region has 13 residues. Germline values: CDR1 MDHEN, CDR2 SYDVKM. V was shortened by 5 bases and J by 1 base, with 9 bases between the two germline ends. CDR3 region: CASSPTDSYEQYF. The CDR3 DNA reads as TGTGCCAGCAGTCCGACAGATTCCTACGAGCAGTACTTC.

This clonotype was counted at least ten times. The chain is built from TRBV28 and TRBJ2-7, with 7 bases matching TRBD1. Trimming at V came to 5 bases and at J to 3 bases, leaving 7 bases not matched to a gene. Germline V gene sequence: CDR1 MDHEN, CDR2 SYDVKM. The CDR3 covers 14 residues. Here the CDR3 DNA reads TGTGCCAGCAGTAAGCCGGGACAGATCTACGAGCAGTACTTC. Translated, it gives CASSKPGQIYEQYF. The whole variable domain, remainder taken from reference TRBV28 and TRBJ2-7, is DVKVTQSSRYLVKRTGEKVFLECVQDMDHENMFWYRQDPGLGLRLIYFSYDVKMKEKGDIPEGYSVSREKKERFSLILESASTNQTSMYLCASSKPGQIYEQYFGPGTRLTVT.

The V and J genes are TRBV20-1 and TRBJ2-1; 13 bases match TRBD2. The ends lost 3 bases at V and 1 base at J; junction bases unmatched: 9. Germline V gives CDR1 DFQATT, CDR2 SNEGSKA (reference sequence). This CDR3 has 18 amino acids. CDR3 DNA sequence: TGCAGTGCTAGGGGATCGACTAGCGGGAGGTTTTCCTACAATGAGCAGTTCTTC. Its protein is CSARGSTSGRFSYNEQFF.

This clonotype showed up many times. The rearrangement joins TRBV7-2 to TRBJ2-4, with 8 bases lining up with TRBD1. CDR3 size: 20 residues. Germline trimming cut 1 base from V and 0 bases from J; bases unmatched to any gene: 14. Per the germline V gene, CDR1 is SGHTA and CDR2 is FQGNSA. The CDR3 DNA follows: TGTGCCAGCAGCTTAGGTGACAGGGGATTTTATCAACAAGCCAAAAACATTCAGTACTTC. This codes for CASSLGDRGFYQQAKNIQYF.

This clonotype was recorded many times. This chain joins TRBV6-2 or TRBV6-3 and TRBJ1-5; D may be TRBD1 (5 bases). The length of the CDR3 is 18 residues. Deletions cut 5 bases from V and 0 bases from J, with 20 bases between. Germline CDR1 and CDR2: MNHEY and SVGEGT. CDR3 nucleotide sequence: TGTGCCAGCAGTAACGACGGAGGGGCGGATTATAGCAATCAGCCCCAGCATTTT. Translating it yields CASSNDGGADYSNQPQHF.

This clonotype turned up a few times. The CDR3 here is CSARRPPNEQFF. The CDR3 bases are TGCAGTGCTAGACGTCCCCCCAATGAGCAGTTCTTC. This chain uses TRBV20-1 with TRBJ2-1; D uncertain. The CDR3 has 12 amino acids. The ends were cut back, 2 bases at V and 6 bases at J, with 8 bases in the middle. Looked up from germline, CDR1 is DFQATT and CDR2 is SNEGSKA (reference sequence).

The chain has TRBV6-6 and TRBJ1-5; D is perhaps TRBD1 (5 bases). The CDR3 covers 14 residues. Germline CDR1 and CDR2: MNHNY and SVGAGI (reference sequence). Trimming took 0 bases from V and 5 from J, leaving 8 bases between them. The CDR3 sequence is CASSYSDRYQPQHF. DNA of the CDR3: TGTGCCAGCAGTTACTCCGACAGATATCAGCCCCAGCATTTT.

This clonotype has more than one count but fewer than ten. V is TRBV25-1 and J is TRBJ2-7; D gene ambiguous. The germline V gene encodes CDR1 MGHDK and CDR2 SYGVNS. V was cut by 3 bases and J by 6 bases, with 9 bases left in between. This CDR3 contains 12 residues. CDR3: CASSEGPTEQYF. CDR3 DNA sequence: TGTGCCAGCAGTGAGGGCCCTACCGAGCAGTACTTC.

This clonotype is medium-sized in the sample. The chain employs TRBV6-5 and TRBJ2-7, with a tentative D call TRBD1 (6 bases). Germline assignment: CDR1 MNHEY and CDR2 SVGAGI. This CDR3 spans 14 amino acids. V lost 0 bases, J lost 5 bases, and 11 bases lay in between. The CDR3: CASSYSGGQNEQYF. The DNA for the CDR3 is TGTGCCAGCAGTTACTCCGGTGGACAGAACGAGCAGTACTTC.

The table lists this clonotype with a few counts. The chain carries TRBV10-3 and TRBJ1-1; the D gene is possibly TRBD1 (5 bases). The length of the CDR3 is 11 residues. CDR1 ENHRY and CDR2 SYGVKD come from the germline V gene. The V and J ends lost 10 bases and 10 bases respectively, with 16 bases between them. CDR3 sequence reads: CATRGQTVAFF. The CDR3 DNA follows: TGTGCCACCCGCGGACAAACGGTAGCTTTCTTT.

This chain connects TRBV6-4 to TRBJ2-2, with TRBD2 identical over 7 bases. Unmatched junction bases numbered 0, after V lost 2 bases and J lost 3 bases. The CDR3 is made up of 14 amino acids. Germline CDR1 is MRHNA and CDR2 is SNTAGT. CDR3 DNA: TGTGCCAGCAGTGACCGGGGGGACACCGGGGAGCTGTTTTTT. Translating it yields CASSDRGDTGELFF.

There are a few counts of this clonotype. J is TRBJ1-1 and V is TRBV14, with D tentatively TRBD1 (6 bases). Germline CDR1 SGHDN, CDR2 FVKESK. The ends were cut back, 3 bases at V and 3 bases at J, with 14 bases in the middle. This CDR3 has 15 residues. This CDR3 is CASSHVGARDTEAFF. Written as DNA, the CDR3 is TGTGCCAGCAGCCATGTGGGGGCGCGGGACACTGAAGCTTTCTTT.

The chain recombines TRBV10-2 with TRBJ1-1, with D possibly being TRBD1 (5 bases). The CDR3 loop spans 15 amino acids. Germline lookup yields CDR1 WSHSY and CDR2 SAAADI. The V end was cut by 7 bases, the J end by 1 base, with 16 bases between. CDR3 sequence reads: CASKGAGPRNTEAFF. The CDR3 DNA reads TGCGCCAGCAAAGGGGCAGGGCCAAGGAACACTGAAGCTTTCTTT.

In its sample, this clonotype was seen many times. The gene calls are TRBV2 and TRBJ2-4; tentatively, D is TRBD2 (5 bases). Trimming removed 4 bases at V and 8 bases at J, with 12 bases between. CDR3 length: 13 residues. Germline V gene data show CDR1 as SNHLY and CDR2 as FYNNEI. The CDR3 region has the DNA TGTGCCAGCAGTGCTCTAGTGAGGGACATTCAGTACTTC. Amino acids: CASSALVRDIQYF.